Sequencing of this T cell receptor (beta chain) was carried out in a study of T cell responses to AZD1222 COVID-19 vaccine. The J segment lost 0 bases and the V segment lost 3 bases, leaving 7 bases of the junction unmatched. The CDR3 sequence is 16 residues long. Per the germline V gene, CDR1 is SGDLS and CDR2 is YYNGEE. Study findings and constraints: With dominance at 160-218 and 743-854, vaccine-associated CD4 TCRs spanned spike. Donors were mostly white British, more females; clonal diversity possibly underestimated.

Data came from immunoSEQ multiplex PCR; TCRdb stores just in-frame clones and leaves some out. The data hold over 85,000 clones, with around 83% observed a single time. On this clone: Its specificity is unknown.

The TCR was taken from an adult in good health. The V call is TRBV9, the J call TRBJ2-7; 9 nucleotides agree with TRBD1. The sequenced sample was peripheral blood, obtained on day 0 of AZD1222 vaccination. The CDR3 sequence: CASSAPRQGDSYEQYF. The CDR3 DNA reads as TGTGCCAGCAGCGCCCCACGACAGGGGGACTCCTACGAGCAGTACTTC.